This section outlines one T cell receptor beta chain sequence together with its context. Its antigen is currently unknown. It was cDNA, reverse transcribed from extracted RNA, that served as the sequencing template. The table came from immunoSEQ multiplex PCR; TCRdb's copy has only in-frame clones and leaves some out. The table lists about 150,000 clones, roughly 48% of them singletons, with about 6.4% in the top ten. This sample stems from a study of CD8+ T cells in alopecia areata. Study overall: Tofacitinib continued for 6 to 18 months and was then withheld for 6 months. Study-wide results and limits: It was less clear whether patients shared TCRs than it was in mice, possibly because of HLA. Clonality in lesional scalp, especially alopecia totalis/universalis, exceeded that of normal scalp.

The V gene lost 6 bases and the J gene lost 3 bases, with 26 bases spanning the gap. CDR3 length: 17 residues. Germline CDR1 and CDR2: SQVTM and ANQGSEA. Sequencing was done on a sample of CD4+ T cells sorted from blood. The chain carries TRBV29-1 and TRBJ1-1; D gene unclear. The receptor was derived from a human donor with alopecia areata. CDR3 amino acids: CSVQIWSDNTMDTEAFF. Written as DNA, the CDR3 is TGCAGCGTACAAATCTGGTCCGACAACACTATGGACACTGAAGCTTTCTTT.